This TCR beta chain came from a study of cytomegalovirus exposure and HLA in healthy donors. This clone was found once. Its antigen is still unknown. Overall study results and limits: In terms of immune exposure information, only CMV serostatus was available.

PCR used 60 Vbeta primers and 13 Jbeta primers. As processed by the authors: The authors later counted about 80 million unique TCR beta chains, approximately 10 million of them shared. Clones were sequenced by immunoSEQ multiplex PCR, and TCRdb holds only the in-frame ones, with some missing. Clonal size and the V and J genes are those of that table, whereas D and trimming came from the DNA. The sample holds about 130,000 clones, approximately 80% seen once. Looked up from germline, CDR1 is MNHNS and CDR2 is SASEGT. V dropped 4 bases and J dropped 1; count of bases not matched to a gene: 4. The CDR3 is made up of 17 amino acids.

This chain links TRBV6-1 with TRBJ2-3, with 14 nucleotides matching TRBD2. Sequenced material: PBMCs. The receptor was isolated from a man aged 25 to 45 in good health and CMV-seronegative. Here the CDR3 reads CASSGLAGGGGTDTQYF. The CDR3 bases are TGTGCCAGCAGTGGACTAGCGGGAGGGGGAGGCACAGATACGCAGTATTTT.